The next 28 T cell receptor beta chains were all read from a single sample in a study of blood T cell repertoires in COVID-19. Sequencing was performed with immunoSEQ multiplex PCR; in TCRdb, only in-frame clones are kept and a portion is missing. This sample has some 74,000 clones; approximately 76% occur once, and the top ten carry roughly 15%. Material for sequencing was peripheral blood. Receptors originate from a man between 65 and 79 years old with active or convalescent COVID-19.

The chain employs TRBV28 and TRBJ1-2; 10 nucleotides agree with TRBD1. V trimming: 6 bases; J trimming: 8 bases; junction bases outside the gene matches: 12. CDR3 size: 15 residues. Germline assignment: CDR1 MDHEN and CDR2 SYDVKM. CDR3 DNA sequence: TGTGCCAGCAGCCTCACCTGGGACAGGGGTAAAGGCTACACCTTC. Protein sequence: CASSLTWDRGKGYTF.

The V call is TRBV7-9, the J call TRBJ2-1; no definite D call. Germline values: CDR1 SEHNR, CDR2 FQNEAQ (reference sequence). CDR3 length: 12 residues. V dropped 1 base and J dropped 8 bases, with 6 bases sitting between them. The CDR3 loop reads CASSLVSDEQFF. As DNA, the CDR3 is TGTGCCAGCAGCTTAGTTTCCGATGAGCAGTTCTTC.

The chain employs TRBV6-6 and TRBJ1-5; 9 nucleotides match TRBD1. Germline-derived CDR1 and CDR2 are MNHNY and SVGAGI (reference sequence). The trim removed 6 bases at V and 5 bases at J, leaving 5 bases unmatched. This CDR3 contains 14 residues. Here the CDR3 DNA reads TGTGCCAGCAGCCCAAGGGACAGGGATCAGCCCCAGCATTTT. Amino acid sequence: CASSPRDRDQPQHF.

The genes are TRBV5-1 and TRBJ1-2; D unclear. Trimming stripped 4 bases from V and 4 bases from J, with 11 bases between. Germline CDR1 is SGHRS and CDR2 is YFSETQ. The CDR3 is 13 amino acids. The CDR3 sequence: CASSSDRGYGYTF. The DNA of the CDR3 is TGCGCCAGCAGCAGTGACCGGGGCTATGGCTACACCTTC.

This chain uses TRBV6-1 with TRBJ2-7; tentative D call: TRBD2 (7 bases). The CDR3 covers 14 residues. Trimming pared 3 bases from V and 5 bases from J, leaving 14 bases between. Germline V gives CDR1 MNHNS, CDR2 SASEGT. CDR3 amino acids: CASSDAGGPNEQYF. CDR3 nucleotide sequence: TGTGCCAGCAGTGACGCCGGGGGGCCCAACGAGCAGTACTTC.

The V and J genes are TRBV6-6 and TRBJ2-5; no reliable D call. V dropped 6 bases and J dropped 5 bases, with 19 bases sitting between them. The CDR3 is made up of 15 amino acids. CDR1 MNHNY and CDR2 SVGAGI come from the germline V gene (reference sequence). CDR3 amino acids: CASSPVRSSSETQYF. The CDR3 DNA follows: TGTGCCAGCAGCCCGGTTCGGTCAAGTAGTGAGACCCAGTACTTC.

This clone was counted between two and nine times. The chain recombines TRBV30 with TRBJ1-2; D is perhaps TRBD1 (6 bases). The ends were cut back, 0 bases at V and 6 bases at J, with 14 bases in the middle. Germline V CDR1 and CDR2: GTSNPN, SVGIG (reference sequence). CDR3 length equals 14 residues. CDR3 in amino acids: CAWSVSQGLNGYTF. The CDR3 DNA reads TGTGCCTGGAGTGTATCCCAGGGGTTAAATGGCTACACCTTC.

CDR3 sequence reads: CASSNRDTTYEQYF. In DNA form, the CDR3 reads TGTGCCAGCTCAAACCGGGACACAACCTACGAGCAGTACTTC. The V gene is TRBV18, the J gene TRBJ2-7, with D possibly matching TRBD1 (6 bases). Per the germline V gene, CDR1 is KGHSH and CDR2 is LQKENI. The CDR3 has 14 residues. Trimming removed 5 bases from V and 2 bases from J, with 13 bases in between.

The J gene is TRBJ2-7, the V gene TRBV14; the D gene is possibly TRBD2 (5 bases). The CDR3 runs to 18 residues. Trimming took 2 bases from V and 0 from J, leaving 20 bases between them. Germline CDR1 reads SGHDN; CDR2 reads FVKESK. CDR3 DNA sequence: TGTGCCAGCAGCCAATGTCCGCCTGGACTTCAGAGCTCCTACGAGCAGTACTTC. This sequence encodes CASSQCPPGLQSSYEQYF.

Of note for this clone: Germline is not matched at one junction end, which may reflect a read error. The chain is built from TRBV7-9 and TRBJ2-4; TRBD1 matches at 10 bases. Germline values: CDR1 SEHNR, CDR2 FQNEAQ (reference sequence). This CDR3 contains 13 residues. CDR3 sequence: CASSLQPGQGMDF. DNA for the CDR3: TGTGCCAGCAGCTTACAGCCGGGACAGGGGATGGACTTC.

This chain links TRBV10-3 with TRBJ2-2; 12 bases agree with TRBD1. This CDR3 has 15 residues. Trimming at V came to 4 bases and at J to 4 bases, leaving 1 base not matched to a gene. Germline-derived CDR1 and CDR2 are ENHRY and SYGVKD. This chain's CDR3 is CAISAGQGATGELFF. The CDR3 DNA follows: TGTGCCATCAGTGCGGGACAGGGGGCCACCGGGGAGCTGTTTTTT.

J is TRBJ2-2 and V is TRBV9, with 7 bases matching TRBD1. This CDR3 has 14 residues. The germline CDR1 and CDR2 sequences are SGDLS and YYNGEE. J lost 7 bases, V lost 4 bases, and 7 bases had no gene match. The CDR3 loop reads CASSTRTGGGELFF. DNA for the CDR3: TGTGCCAGCAGCACCCGGACAGGCGGCGGGGAGCTGTTTTTT.

The rearrangement links TRBV7-3 to TRBJ1-3; D is possibly TRBD1 (5 bases). CDR3 size: 17 residues. Germline CDR1 is SGHTA and CDR2 is FQGTGA. Trimming took 3 bases from V and 2 from J, leaving 17 bases between them. This CDR3 is CASSFFWAQGAGNTIYF. Here the CDR3 DNA reads TGTGCCAGCAGCTTCTTTTGGGCCCAGGGTGCTGGAAACACCATATATTTT.

CDR3 region: CASSSGQGESDTQYF. The CDR3 bases are TGCGCCAGCAGCTCGGGACAGGGAGAATCAGATACGCAGTATTTT. The chain employs TRBV5-1 and TRBJ2-3; 9 nucleotides align to TRBD1. After removal of 3 bases from V and 4 bases from J, the junction contained 6 bases not matched to a gene. CDR1 is SGHRS, CDR2 YFSETQ, per germline. The CDR3 extends over 15 amino acids.

This clone was counted between two and nine times. CDR3 bases: TGTGCCAGCAGCTTAGGACTAATGGCCCAAGAGACCCAGTACTTC. Protein sequence: CASSLGLMAQETQYF. The chain has TRBV7-2 and TRBJ2-5, with a possible D match to TRBD2 (5 bases). The CDR3 is 15 residues long. Germline V gene sequence: CDR1 SGHTA, CDR2 FQGNSA. V lost 1 base, J lost 1 base, and 10 bases lay in between.

This clone has just a few counts. The chain recombines TRBV18 with TRBJ1-1, with D perhaps matching TRBD1 (6 bases). Germline CDR1 KGHSH, CDR2 LQKENI. This CDR3 spans 14 amino acids. V lost 2 bases to trimming and J lost 5 bases, with 12 bases between them. CDR3 DNA: TGTGCCAGCTCACCAGCACAGGGTCGTACTGAAGCTTTCTTT. Translated: CASSPAQGRTEAFF.

This clone was recorded once. This chain uses TRBV18 with TRBJ2-7, with 10 bases matching TRBD1. CDR1 KGHSH and CDR2 LQKENI come from the germline V gene. V lost 0 bases to trimming and J lost 5 bases; unmatched junction nucleotides: 7. The CDR3 covers 16 residues. The CDR3 bases are TGTGCCAGCTCACCACCCTCCGGGACAGGGGTCAACGAGCAGTACTTC. Protein product: CASSPPSGTGVNEQYF.

This clone was found a few times. The chain has TRBV19 and TRBJ1-3; perhaps TRBD1 as D (6 bases). V gave up 3 bases and J gave up 0 bases, with 9 bases separating them. This CDR3 spans 15 amino acids. Germline lookup yields CDR1 LNHDA and CDR2 SQIVND (reference sequence). The CDR3 reads CASSIGQFSGNTIYF. The CDR3 region has the DNA TGTGCCAGTAGTATTGGACAGTTCTCTGGAAACACCATATATTTT.

J is TRBJ2-3 and V is TRBV2, with 7 bases matching TRBD1. CDR3 size: 15 residues. With V trimmed by 5 bases and J by 0 bases, 5 bases remained unmatched. Looked up from germline, CDR1 is SNHLY and CDR2 is FYNNEI. The CDR3 nucleotides are TGTGCCAGCAGTCCACAGGGGACCAGCACAGATACGCAGTATTTT. Protein product: CASSPQGTSTDTQYF.

V gene TRBV27 combines with J gene TRBJ2-7; TRBD1 aligns across 9 bases. The CDR3 contains 13 residues. V shed 5 bases and J 5 bases; nucleotides not matched to a gene: 4. Germline-derived CDR1 and CDR2 are MNHEY and SMNVEV (reference sequence). In nucleotides, the CDR3 is TGTGCCAGCAGTGGACAGGGGATCGACGAGCAGTACTTC. Amino acids: CASSGQGIDEQYF.

The genes are TRBV14 and TRBJ1-6; D is unresolved. Germline values: CDR1 SGHDN, CDR2 FVKESK. V lost 0 bases to trimming and J lost 7 bases, with 7 bases between them. This CDR3 region has 14 residues. The chain's CDR3 is CASSQEFRNSPLHF. CDR3 coding DNA: TGTGCCAGCAGCCAAGAGTTCAGGAATTCACCCCTCCACTTT.

The genes are TRBV19 and TRBJ1-4, with D unresolved. The CDR3 loop spans 13 amino acids. V was shortened by 4 bases and J by 7 bases, with 10 bases between the two germline ends. Germline CDR1 and CDR2: LNHDA and SQIVND (reference sequence). The chain's CDR3 is CASSTPSLEKLFF. The CDR3 DNA reads as TGTGCCAGTAGTACCCCAAGCCTTGAAAAACTGTTTTTT.

Only one count was recorded for this clone. V and J are TRBV28 and TRBJ1-2; the D is unclear. The germline CDR1 and CDR2 sequences are MDHEN and SYDVKM. This CDR3 comprises 12 residues. Deletions cut 6 bases from V and 8 bases from J, with 13 bases between. For the CDR3, the DNA is TGTGCCAGCAGAGGGAGTGAAGGAGGCTACACCTTC. Translation: CASRGSEGGYTF.

This clone was observed a single time. V gene TRBV6-4 combines with J gene TRBJ2-2; 9 bases line up with TRBD1. The J segment lost 7 bases and the V segment lost 6 bases, leaving 6 bases of the junction unmatched. The CDR3 sequence is 14 residues long. Germline V lookup: CDR1 MRHNA, CDR2 SNTAGT. The CDR3 DNA sequence: TGTGCCAGCAGATCCGGGACAGGGTTCGGGGAGCTGTTTTTT. Protein sequence: CASRSGTGFGELFF.

The CDR3 loop is CASSRPGTSRETQYF. The CDR3 bases are TGCGCCAGCAGCAGACCCGGGACTAGCCGAGAGACCCAGTACTTC. The chain employs TRBV5-1 and TRBJ2-5; 9 bases agree with TRBD2. Trimming removed 4 bases from V and 4 bases from J; junction bases left unmatched: 8. Germline values: CDR1 SGHRS, CDR2 YFSETQ. The CDR3 is made up of 15 amino acids.

The sample holds a few counts of this clone. This sequence joins TRBV5-4 and TRBJ2-1, with D tentatively TRBD2 (6 bases). The CDR3 sequence is 14 residues long. Trimming shortened V by 4 bases and J by 9 bases, and 17 bases separated the two germline ends. Germline V gene data show CDR1 as SGHNT and CDR2 as YYREEE (reference sequence). The CDR3 sequence is CASSLRGMEGEQFF. The DNA of the CDR3 is TGTGCCAGCAGCCTTCGGGGTATGGAGGGTGAGCAGTTCTTC.

This chain connects TRBV29-1 to TRBJ2-7, with a possible D match to TRBD1 (5 bases). Germline V CDR1 and CDR2: SQVTM, ANQGSEA. Trimming shortened V by 5 bases and J by 3 bases, and 11 bases separated the two germline ends. The length of the CDR3 is 12 residues. CDR3 in amino acids: CSVSSQGYEQYF. As DNA, the CDR3 is TGCAGCGTTTCGTCCCAGGGCTACGAGCAGTACTTC.

CDR3 sequence reads: CASSQTHEVYNEQFF. CDR3 DNA sequence: TGTGCCAGCAGCCAAACACACGAGGTCTACAATGAGCAGTTCTTC. The chain recombines TRBV28 with TRBJ2-1; D not resolved. Trimming removed 6 bases from V and 3 bases from J, with 15 bases in between. The germline gives CDR1 MDHEN, CDR2 SYDVKM. The CDR3 contains 15 residues. The full variable domain, rest sourced from reference TRBV28 and TRBJ2-1, is DVKVTQSSRYLVKRTGEKVFLECVQDMDHENMFWYRQDPGLGLRLIYFSYDVKMKEKGDIPEGYSVSREKKERFSLILESASTNQTSMYLCASSQTHEVYNEQFFGPGTRLTVL.